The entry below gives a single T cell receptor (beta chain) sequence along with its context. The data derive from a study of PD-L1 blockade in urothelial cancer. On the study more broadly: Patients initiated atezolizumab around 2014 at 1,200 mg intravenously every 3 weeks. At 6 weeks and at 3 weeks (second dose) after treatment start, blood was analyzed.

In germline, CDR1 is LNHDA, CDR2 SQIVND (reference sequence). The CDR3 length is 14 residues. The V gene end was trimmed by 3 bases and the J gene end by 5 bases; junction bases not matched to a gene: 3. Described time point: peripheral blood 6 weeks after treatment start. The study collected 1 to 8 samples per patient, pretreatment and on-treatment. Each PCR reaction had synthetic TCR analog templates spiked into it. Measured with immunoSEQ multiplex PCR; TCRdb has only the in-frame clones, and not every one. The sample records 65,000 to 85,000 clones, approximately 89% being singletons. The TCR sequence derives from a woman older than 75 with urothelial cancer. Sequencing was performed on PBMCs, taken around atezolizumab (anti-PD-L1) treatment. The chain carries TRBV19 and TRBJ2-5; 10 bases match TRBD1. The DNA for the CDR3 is TGTGCCAGTAGTATGGGACAGGGGAGCGAGACCCAGTACTTC. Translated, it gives CASSMGQGSETQYF. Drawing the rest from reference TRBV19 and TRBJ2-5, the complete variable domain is DGGITQSPKYLFRKEGQNVTLSCEQNLNHDAMYWYRQDPGQGLRLIYYSQIVNDFQKGDIAEGYSVSREKKESFPLTVTSAQKNPTAFYLCASSMGQGSETQYFGPGTRLLVL.